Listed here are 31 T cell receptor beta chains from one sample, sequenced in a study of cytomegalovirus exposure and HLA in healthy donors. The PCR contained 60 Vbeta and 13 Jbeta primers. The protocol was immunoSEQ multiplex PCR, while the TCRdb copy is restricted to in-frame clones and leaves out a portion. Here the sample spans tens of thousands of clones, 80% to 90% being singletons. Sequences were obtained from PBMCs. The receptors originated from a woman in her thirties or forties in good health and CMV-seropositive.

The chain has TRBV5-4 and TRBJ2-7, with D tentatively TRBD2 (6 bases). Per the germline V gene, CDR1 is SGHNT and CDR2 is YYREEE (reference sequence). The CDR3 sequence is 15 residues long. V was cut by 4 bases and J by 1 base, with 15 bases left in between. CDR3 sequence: CASSLGTEGSYEQYF. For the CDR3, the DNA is TGTGCCAGCAGCCTTGGGACGGAGGGTTCCTACGAGCAGTACTTC.

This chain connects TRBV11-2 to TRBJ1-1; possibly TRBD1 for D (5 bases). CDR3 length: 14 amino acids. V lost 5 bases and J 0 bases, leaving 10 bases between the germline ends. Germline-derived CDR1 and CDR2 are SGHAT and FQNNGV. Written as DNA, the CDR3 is TGTGCCAGCAGCAAGACAGCTATGAACACTGAAGCTTTCTTT. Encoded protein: CASSKTAMNTEAFF.

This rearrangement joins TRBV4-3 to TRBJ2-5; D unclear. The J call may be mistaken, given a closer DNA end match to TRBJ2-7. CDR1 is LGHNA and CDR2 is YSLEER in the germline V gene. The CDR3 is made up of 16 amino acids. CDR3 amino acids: CASSQAFLSDNYEQYF. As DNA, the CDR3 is TGCGCCAGCAGCCAAGCGTTCCTTTCAGACAATTACGAGCAGTACTTC.

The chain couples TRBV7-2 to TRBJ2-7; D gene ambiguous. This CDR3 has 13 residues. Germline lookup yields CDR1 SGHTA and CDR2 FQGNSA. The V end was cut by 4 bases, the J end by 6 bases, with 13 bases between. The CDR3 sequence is CASSSGTVSEQYF. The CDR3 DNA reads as TGTGCCAGCAGCTCCGGTACCGTCTCCGAGCAGTACTTC.

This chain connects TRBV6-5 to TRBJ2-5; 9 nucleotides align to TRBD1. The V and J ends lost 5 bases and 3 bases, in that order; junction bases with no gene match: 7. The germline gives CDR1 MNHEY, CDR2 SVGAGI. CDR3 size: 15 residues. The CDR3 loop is CASSPIGQGKETQYF. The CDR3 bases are TGTGCCAGCAGTCCTATAGGACAGGGGAAAGAGACCCAGTACTTC.

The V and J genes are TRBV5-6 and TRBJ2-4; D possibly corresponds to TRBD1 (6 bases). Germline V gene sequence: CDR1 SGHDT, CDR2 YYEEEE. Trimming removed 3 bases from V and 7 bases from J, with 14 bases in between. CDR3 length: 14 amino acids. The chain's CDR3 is CASSWPGQRNIQYF. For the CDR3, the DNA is TGTGCCAGCAGCTGGCCGGGACAACGGAACATTCAGTACTTC.

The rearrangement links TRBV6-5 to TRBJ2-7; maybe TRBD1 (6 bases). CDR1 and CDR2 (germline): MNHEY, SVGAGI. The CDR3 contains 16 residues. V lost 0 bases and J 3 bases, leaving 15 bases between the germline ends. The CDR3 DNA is TGTGCCAGCAGTTACTCGGTACAGGGATCGGGCTACGAGCAGTACTTC. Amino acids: CASSYSVQGSGYEQYF.

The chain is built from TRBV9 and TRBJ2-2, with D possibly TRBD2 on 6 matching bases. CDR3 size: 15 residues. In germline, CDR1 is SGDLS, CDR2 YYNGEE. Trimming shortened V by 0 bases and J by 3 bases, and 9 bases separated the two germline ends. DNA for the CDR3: TGTGCCAGCAGCGTAGGGGGGGTGGACACCGGGGAGCTGTTTTTT. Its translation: CASSVGGVDTGELFF.

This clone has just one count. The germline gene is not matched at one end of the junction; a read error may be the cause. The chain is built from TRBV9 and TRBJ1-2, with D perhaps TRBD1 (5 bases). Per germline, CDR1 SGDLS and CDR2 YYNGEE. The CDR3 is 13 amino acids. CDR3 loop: CASSAGTTATDAF. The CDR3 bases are TGTGCCAGCAGCGCAGGTACCACAGCGACAGACGCCTTC.

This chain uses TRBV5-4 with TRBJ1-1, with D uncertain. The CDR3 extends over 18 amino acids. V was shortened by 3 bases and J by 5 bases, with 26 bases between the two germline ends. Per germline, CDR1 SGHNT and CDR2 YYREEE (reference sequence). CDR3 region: CASSSIWATGRGGTEAFF. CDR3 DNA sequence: TGTGCCAGCAGCTCGATCTGGGCCACGGGTCGGGGAGGGACTGAAGCTTTCTTT.

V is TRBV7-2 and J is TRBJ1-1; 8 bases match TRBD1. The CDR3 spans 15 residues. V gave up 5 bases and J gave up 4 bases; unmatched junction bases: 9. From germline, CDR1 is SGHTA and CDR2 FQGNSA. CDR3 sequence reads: CASSLGQGNSTEAFF. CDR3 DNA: TGTGCCAGCAGCCTCGGACAGGGTAATAGCACTGAAGCTTTCTTT.

For the CDR3, the DNA is TGTGCCAGCAGTCCTCCGGGACAGGGGGCGAAAGTGCAGTATTTT. It codes for CASSPPGQGAKVQYF. This sequence joins TRBV6-6 and TRBJ2-3; 12 bases fit TRBD1. The germline gives CDR1 MNHNY, CDR2 SVGAGI (reference sequence). The CDR3 is made up of 15 amino acids. The V and J ends lost 5 bases and 11 bases, in that order; junction bases with no gene match: 11.

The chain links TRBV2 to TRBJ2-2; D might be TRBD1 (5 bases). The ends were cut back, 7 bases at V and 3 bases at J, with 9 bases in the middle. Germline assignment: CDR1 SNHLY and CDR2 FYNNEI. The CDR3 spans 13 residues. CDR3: CASNQGYTGELFF. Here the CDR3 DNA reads TGTGCCAGCAACCAGGGTTACACCGGGGAGCTGTTTTTT.

This CDR3 is CASSAGTSGPSPLHF. The CDR3 DNA sequence: TGCGCCAGCAGCGCTGGAACTTCAGGTCCATCACCCCTCCACTTT. The V call is TRBV5-1, the J call TRBJ1-6; unclear D gene. Per the germline V gene, CDR1 is SGHRS and CDR2 is YFSETQ. The CDR3 spans 15 residues. V lost 4 bases, J lost 10 bases, and 18 bases lay in between.

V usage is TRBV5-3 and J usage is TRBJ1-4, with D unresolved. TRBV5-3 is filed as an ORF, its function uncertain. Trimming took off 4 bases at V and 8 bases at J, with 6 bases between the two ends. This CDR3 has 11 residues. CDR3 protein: CARSPREKLFF. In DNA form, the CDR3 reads TGTGCCAGAAGCCCCCGGGAAAAACTGTTTTTT.

CDR3 sequence: CASSLSGKETQYF. The CDR3 DNA sequence: TGTGCCAGCAGCTTAAGCGGAAAAGAGACCCAGTACTTC. The V and J genes are TRBV7-3 and TRBJ2-5; no definite D call. Between the trimmed V and J ends, which lost 1 base and 3 bases, there was a span of 6 bases. This CDR3 region has 13 residues. The germline gives CDR1 SGHTA, CDR2 FQGTGA.

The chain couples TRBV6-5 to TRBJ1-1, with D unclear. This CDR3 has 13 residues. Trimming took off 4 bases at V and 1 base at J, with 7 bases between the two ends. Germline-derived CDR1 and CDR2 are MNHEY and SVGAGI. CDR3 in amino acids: CASSLTANTEAFF. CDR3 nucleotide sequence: TGTGCCAGCAGTTTAACAGCGAACACTGAAGCTTTCTTT.

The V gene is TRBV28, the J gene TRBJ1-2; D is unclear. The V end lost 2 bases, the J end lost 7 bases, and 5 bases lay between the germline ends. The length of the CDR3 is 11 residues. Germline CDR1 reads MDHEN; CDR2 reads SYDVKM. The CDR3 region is CASSLEFGYTF. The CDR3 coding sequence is TGTGCCAGCAGTTTAGAGTTTGGCTACACCTTC.

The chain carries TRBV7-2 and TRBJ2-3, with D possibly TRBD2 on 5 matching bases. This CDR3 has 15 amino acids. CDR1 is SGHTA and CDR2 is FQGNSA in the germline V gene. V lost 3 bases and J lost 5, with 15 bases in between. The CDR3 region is CASSFTAETVDTQYF. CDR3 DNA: TGTGCCAGCAGCTTCACAGCGGAGACGGTAGATACGCAGTATTTT.

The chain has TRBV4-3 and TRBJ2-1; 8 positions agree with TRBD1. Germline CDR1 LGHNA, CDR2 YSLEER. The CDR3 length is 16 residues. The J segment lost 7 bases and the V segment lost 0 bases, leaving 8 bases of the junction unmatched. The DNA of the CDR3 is TGCGCCAGCAGCCAAGATTACAGGGGGTTGAGGAATGAGCAGTTCTTC. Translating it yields CASSQDYRGLRNEQFF.

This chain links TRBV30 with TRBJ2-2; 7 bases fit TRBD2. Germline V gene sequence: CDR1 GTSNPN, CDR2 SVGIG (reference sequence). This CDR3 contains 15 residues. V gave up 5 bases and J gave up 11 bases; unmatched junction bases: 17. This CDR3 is CAWARGGSIRGELFF. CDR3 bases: TGTGCCTGGGCAAGGGGAGGGAGTATACGGGGCGAGCTGTTTTTT.

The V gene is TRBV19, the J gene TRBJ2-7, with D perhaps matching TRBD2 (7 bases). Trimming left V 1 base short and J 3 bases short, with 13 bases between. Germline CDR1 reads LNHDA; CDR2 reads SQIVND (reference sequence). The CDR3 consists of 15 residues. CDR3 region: CASSIVAGANYEQYF. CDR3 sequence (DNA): TGTGCCAGTAGTATAGTGGCGGGGGCCAACTACGAGCAGTACTTC.

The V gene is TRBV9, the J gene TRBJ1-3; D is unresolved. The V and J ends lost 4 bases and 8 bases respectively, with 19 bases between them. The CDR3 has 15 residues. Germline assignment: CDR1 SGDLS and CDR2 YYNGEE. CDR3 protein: CASSPWTPAGDTIYF. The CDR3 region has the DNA TGTGCCAGCAGCCCATGGACTCCGGCCGGGGACACCATATATTTT.

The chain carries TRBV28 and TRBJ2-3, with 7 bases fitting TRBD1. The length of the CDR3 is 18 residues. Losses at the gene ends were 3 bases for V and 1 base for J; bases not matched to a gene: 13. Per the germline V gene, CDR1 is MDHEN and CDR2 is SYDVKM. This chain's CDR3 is CASSLTRTGTAGTDTQYF. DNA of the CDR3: TGTGCCAGCAGTTTGACCCGTACCGGGACAGCAGGCACAGATACGCAGTATTTT.

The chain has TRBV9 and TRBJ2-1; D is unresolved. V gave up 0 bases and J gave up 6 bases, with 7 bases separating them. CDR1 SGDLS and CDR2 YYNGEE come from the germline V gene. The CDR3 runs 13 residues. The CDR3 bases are TGTGCCAGCAGCGTAGGGGCACCCAATGAGCAGTTCTTC. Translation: CASSVGAPNEQFF.

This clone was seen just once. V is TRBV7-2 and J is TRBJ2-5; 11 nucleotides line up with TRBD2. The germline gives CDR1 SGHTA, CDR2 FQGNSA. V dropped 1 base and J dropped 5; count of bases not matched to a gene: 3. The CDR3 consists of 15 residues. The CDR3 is CASSLGLAGWETQYF. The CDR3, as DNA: TGTGCCAGCAGCTTAGGACTAGCGGGGTGGGAGACCCAGTACTTC. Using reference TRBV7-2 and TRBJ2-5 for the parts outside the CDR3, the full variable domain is GAGVSQSPSNKVTEKGKDVELRCDPISGHTALYWYRQSLGQGLEFLIYFQGNSAPDKSGLPSDRFSAERTGGSVSTLTIQRTQQEDSAVYLCASSLGLAGWETQYFGPGTRLLVL.

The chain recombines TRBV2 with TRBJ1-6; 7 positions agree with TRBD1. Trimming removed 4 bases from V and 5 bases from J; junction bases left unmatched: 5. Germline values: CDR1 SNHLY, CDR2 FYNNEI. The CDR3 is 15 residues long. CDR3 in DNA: TGTGCCAGCAGTGGATTTCAGGGGGATAATTCACCCCTCCACTTT. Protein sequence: CASSGFQGDNSPLHF.

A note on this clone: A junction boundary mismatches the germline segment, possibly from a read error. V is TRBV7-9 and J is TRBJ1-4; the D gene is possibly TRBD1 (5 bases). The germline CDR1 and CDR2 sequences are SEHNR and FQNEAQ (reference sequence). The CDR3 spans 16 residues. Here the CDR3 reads CSSSPPGGAGREKLFF. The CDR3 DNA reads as TGTTCCAGCAGCCCCCCAGGAGGGGCCGGAAGGGAAAAACTGTTTTTT.

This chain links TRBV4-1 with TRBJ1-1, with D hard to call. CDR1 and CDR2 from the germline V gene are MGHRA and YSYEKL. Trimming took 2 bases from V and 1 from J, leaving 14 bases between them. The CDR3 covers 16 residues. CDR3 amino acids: CASSQFDYERNTEAFF. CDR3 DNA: TGCGCCAGCAGCCAATTTGATTATGAGAGGAACACTGAAGCTTTCTTT.

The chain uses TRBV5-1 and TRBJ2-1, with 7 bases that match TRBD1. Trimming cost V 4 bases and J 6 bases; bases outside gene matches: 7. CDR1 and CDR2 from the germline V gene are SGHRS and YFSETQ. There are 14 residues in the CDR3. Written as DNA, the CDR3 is TGCGCCAGCAGCCTGGACAGGTACACCAATGAGCAGTTCTTC. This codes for CASSLDRYTNEQFF. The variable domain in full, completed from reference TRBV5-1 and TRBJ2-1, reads KAGVTQTPRYLIKTRGQQVTLSCSPISGHRSVSWYQQTPGQGLQFLFEYFSETQRNKGNFPGRFSGRQFSNSRSEMNVSTLELGDSALYLCASSLDRYTNEQFFGPGTRLTVL.

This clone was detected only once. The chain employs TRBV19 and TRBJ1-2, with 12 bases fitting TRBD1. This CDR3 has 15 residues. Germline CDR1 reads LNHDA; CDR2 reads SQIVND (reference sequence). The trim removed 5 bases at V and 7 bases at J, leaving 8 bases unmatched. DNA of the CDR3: TGTGCCAGTAGTCACCGGGACAGGGGGCTACTTGGCTACACCTTC. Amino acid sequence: CASSHRDRGLLGYTF.